The 18 T cell receptor beta chains below were found in one sample sequenced in a study of T cell changes during pregnancy in multiple sclerosis. The protocol was immunoSEQ multiplex PCR, while the TCRdb copy is restricted to in-frame clones and leaves out a portion. The data contain approximately 100,000 clones, about 92% of them singletons. Sequencing was performed on peripheral blood, taken after pregnancy. The receptors originated from a female donor in good health, enrolled as a control in a pregnancy study.

This clone was seen just once. V gene TRBV11-2 combines with J gene TRBJ2-1; D perhaps matches TRBD2 (5 bases). Germline-derived CDR1 and CDR2 are SGHAT and FQNNGV. The CDR3 spans 15 residues. Trimming stripped 3 bases from V and 4 bases from J, with 13 bases between. The CDR3 sequence is CASSFMGSAYNEQFF. The DNA of the CDR3 is TGTGCCAGCAGCTTCATGGGGAGCGCTTACAATGAGCAGTTCTTC.

V gene TRBV27 combines with J gene TRBJ2-5; 8 nucleotides align to TRBD2. The DNA matches TRBJ2-7 better at its end, which makes the J call doubtful. This CDR3 comprises 13 residues. CDR1 and CDR2 (germline): MNHEY, SMNVEV (reference sequence). In DNA, the CDR3 is TGTGCCAGCAGAAGCGGGAGTGACTACGAGCAGTACTTC. Translated: CASRSGSDYEQYF.

The chain joins TRBV11-2 to TRBJ1-1, with a possible D match to TRBD1 (5 bases). V gave up 0 bases and J gave up 4 bases, with 9 bases separating them. Germline lookup yields CDR1 SGHAT and CDR2 FQNNGV. This CDR3 has 14 amino acids. The CDR3 DNA reads as TGTGCCAGCAGCTTAGATCTCGGGGGCACTGAAGCTTTCTTT. It codes for CASSLDLGGTEAFF.

The V and J genes are TRBV9 and TRBJ2-3; no definite D call. CDR1 is SGDLS, CDR2 YYNGEE, per germline. The CDR3 is made up of 16 amino acids. With 1 base removed from V and 0 bases from J, the gap between germline ends came to 12 bases. The CDR3 region is CASSVWRDPSTDTQYF. The CDR3, as DNA: TGTGCCAGCAGCGTATGGAGAGACCCTAGCACAGATACGCAGTATTTT.

The chain combines TRBV6-5 with TRBJ2-5, with D unclear. The V gene's germline CDR1 is MNHEY and CDR2 SVGAGI. Trimming removed 4 bases from V and 12 bases from J, with 12 bases in between. The CDR3 loop spans 11 amino acids. CDR3 residues: CASSSATTKYF. CDR3 DNA: TGTGCCAGCAGTTCGGCGACCACTAAGTACTTC.

Remarks on this clone: Other DNA sequences in the sample encode the same CDR3. The chain uses TRBV19 and TRBJ1-1; 7 bases are shared with TRBD1. This CDR3 spans 14 amino acids. V lost 3 bases, J lost 0 bases, and 1 base stayed unmatched. Per the germline V gene, CDR1 is LNHDA and CDR2 is SQIVND (reference sequence). The CDR3 reads CASSITGVNTEAFF. CDR3 sequence (DNA): TGTGCCAGTAGTATTACAGGGGTGAACACTGAAGCTTTCTTT.

The V call is TRBV9, the J call TRBJ2-5; 8 bases are a match to TRBD1. Germline loops: CDR1 SGDLS, CDR2 YYNGEE. V trimming: 4 bases; J trimming: 6 bases; junction bases outside the gene matches: 8. This CDR3 has 14 amino acids. In DNA form, the CDR3 reads TGTGCCAGCAGCCCCGGGACAGGCTGGAAGACCCAGTACTTC. Translation: CASSPGTGWKTQYF.

The chain recombines TRBV2 with TRBJ1-5, with TRBD1 matching 9 bases. CDR1 and CDR2 (germline): SNHLY, FYNNEI. V was clipped by 1 base and J by 2 bases; unmatched bases: 9. The CDR3 loop spans 18 amino acids. The CDR3 loop is CASSEGSGTGFGNQPQHF. CDR3 DNA: TGTGCCAGCAGTGAAGGTTCCGGGACAGGGTTCGGCAATCAGCCCCAGCATTTT.

The rearrangement joins TRBV15 to TRBJ2-7; 10 nucleotides match TRBD2. Trimming at V came to 1 base and at J to 0 bases, leaving 12 bases not matched to a gene. Per the germline V gene, CDR1 is LNHNV and CDR2 is YYDKDF (reference sequence). CDR3 size: 19 residues. The CDR3 reads CATSRGLLAGASSSYEQYF. Written as DNA, the CDR3 is TGTGCCACCAGCAGAGGTCTTCTAGCGGGAGCCTCGAGCTCCTACGAGCAGTACTTC.

The V gene is TRBV7-9, the J gene TRBJ1-1; D uncertain. The CDR3 is made up of 16 amino acids. Germline assignment: CDR1 SEHNR and CDR2 FQNEAQ (reference sequence). V lost 5 bases and J 1 base, leaving 17 bases between the germline ends. The CDR3 spells CASSPRPSLENTEAFF. CDR3 nucleotide sequence: TGTGCCAGCAGCCCTAGGCCAAGTCTCGAGAACACTGAAGCTTTCTTT.

The chain joins TRBV27 to TRBJ1-5; D not resolved. CDR3 length: 15 residues. The germline CDR1 and CDR2 sequences are MNHEY and SMNVEV (reference sequence). Between the trimmed V and J ends, which lost 9 bases and 0 bases, there was a span of 15 bases. CDR3 DNA sequence: TGTGCCAGTAAAATACAACAGTATAGCAATCAGCCCCAGCATTTT. Its protein product is CASKIQQYSNQPQHF.

V and J are TRBV18 and TRBJ1-1; D remains ambiguous. Germline loops: CDR1 KGHSH, CDR2 LQKENI. The CDR3 is 14 amino acids. Trimming pared 5 bases from V and 5 bases from J, leaving 15 bases between. CDR3 nucleotides: TGTGCCAGCTCAGGTTTCCCCTCGGTTACTGAAGCTTTCTTT. Protein: CASSGFPSVTEAFF.

V and J are TRBV13 and TRBJ2-7; 9 bases agree with TRBD2. With V trimmed by 2 bases and J by 3 bases, 11 bases remained unmatched. CDR3 length equals 17 residues. Germline values: CDR1 PRHDT, CDR2 FYEKMQ (reference sequence). DNA of the CDR3: TGTGCCAGCAGCTTAATTAGCGGGAGTGGTTGGGACTACGAGCAGTACTTC. Translation: CASSLISGSGWDYEQYF.

This clone was observed a handful of times. The rearrangement joins TRBV27 to TRBJ1-2; 9 bases align to TRBD1. CDR3 length equals 14 residues. Germline-derived CDR1 and CDR2 are MNHEY and SMNVEV (reference sequence). Unmatched junction bases numbered 9, after V lost 5 bases and J lost 8 bases. Here the CDR3 reads CASSTRQGGSGYTF. The CDR3, as DNA: TGTGCCAGCAGTACCAGACAGGGGGGCTCGGGCTACACCTTC.

The chain combines TRBV29-1 with TRBJ2-3, with 12 bases that match TRBD2. The CDR3 extends over 18 amino acids. Looked up from germline, CDR1 is SQVTM and CDR2 is ANQGSEA. The V and J ends lost 4 bases and 4 bases, in that order; junction bases with no gene match: 15. In nucleotides, the CDR3 is TGCAGCGTTGTTCCAGCCCCTACTAGCGGGGGGTATTCAGATACGCAGTATTTT. Protein sequence: CSVVPAPTSGGYSDTQYF.

The chain has TRBV19 and TRBJ2-7, with 8 bases that match TRBD1. The J segment lost 3 bases and the V segment lost 4 bases, leaving 11 bases of the junction unmatched. The CDR3 has 16 residues. CDR1 is LNHDA, CDR2 SQIVND, per germline (reference sequence). The CDR3 loop reads CASSTRRQGSGYEQYF. CDR3 nucleotides: TGTGCCAGTAGTACCCGTCGACAGGGGAGCGGCTACGAGCAGTACTTC.

The chain carries TRBV21-1 and TRBJ1-1; the table's D call, TRBD1, was not checked against the DNA. TRBV21-1 corresponds to a pseudogene. The CDR3 is made up of 18 amino acids. Here the CDR3 reads CATSPEQGPLEVNTEAFF. Written as DNA, the CDR3 is TGTGCCACCTCGCCGGAACAGGGCCCGTTGGAAGTTAACACTGAAGCTTTCTTT.

J is TRBJ2-1 and V is TRBV9, with D maybe TRBD1 (5 bases). CDR3 size: 14 residues. Trimming pared 0 bases from V and 9 bases from J, leaving 13 bases between. CDR1 is SGDLS and CDR2 is YYNGEE in the germline V gene. The CDR3 region is CASSVGGVAGEQFF. For the CDR3, the DNA is TGTGCCAGCAGCGTAGGGGGCGTCGCCGGTGAGCAGTTCTTC.